Listed below are T cell receptor beta chains from one sample, sequenced in a study of molecular identifiers for immune sequencing clone quantification. TCRdb itself ran the PCR reads through MiXCR, one entry per CDR3 protein. The sample records about 640,000 distinct CDR3 sequences, around 20% being singletons. The sample taken for sequencing was naive CD8+ T cells from blood, with Jurkat cell RNA spiked in. These receptor sequences come from a human donor in good health. Some libraries in this study had Jurkat cell RNA spiked in. The CDR3 runs from the conserved cysteine through the conserved F or W. A D gene is named only where the DNA matches it firmly. Some rows have no size entry. The others give once, few or many, or a class for an expanded clone.

D gene: NA; J gene: TRBJ1-1; V gene: TRBV9; clone size: many; CDR3 protein: CASSVVGGMNTEAFF; CDR3 DNA: TGTGCCAGCAGCGTAGTGGGAGGAATGAACACTGAAGCTTTCTTT
D gene: TRBD1; J gene: TRBJ1-3; V gene: TRBV4-3; clone size: many; CDR3 protein: CASSSGQPSGNTIYF; CDR3 DNA: TGCGCCAGCAGCTCGGGACAGCCCTCTGGAAACACCATATATTTT
D gene: TRBD2; J gene: TRBJ2-7; V gene: TRBV4-1; clone size: NA; CDR3 protein: CASSHLLAGSNEQYF; CDR3 DNA: TGCGCCAGCAGCCACCTCCTAGCGGGATCCAACGAGCAGTACTTC
D gene: NA; J gene: TRBJ2-7; V gene: TRBV5-4; clone size: few; CDR3 protein: CASSSTLTGPTKYEQYF; CDR3 DNA: TGTGCCAGCAGCTCTACCTTAACGGGACCAACAAAATACGAGCAGTACTTC
D gene: NA; J gene: TRBJ1-1; V gene: TRBV15; clone size: few; CDR3 protein: CATSRAWEVNTEAFF; CDR3 DNA: TGTGCCACCAGCAGAGCGTGGGAGGTGAACACTGAAGCTTTCTTT
D gene: TRBD1; J gene: TRBJ1-6; V gene: TRBV9; clone size: NA; CDR3 protein: CASSTGTGYNSPLHF; CDR3 DNA: TGTGCCAGCAGCACAGGGACAGGGTATAATTCACCCCTCCACTTT
D gene: NA; J gene: TRBJ1-1; V gene: TRBV19; clone size: few; CDR3 protein: CASSPTSGLGNTEAFF; CDR3 DNA: TGTGCCAGTAGTCCCACGTCGGGGTTGGGAAACACTGAAGCTTTCTTT
D gene: NA; J gene: TRBJ1-4; V gene: TRBV7-9; clone size: many; CDR3 protein: CASTGSETTNEKLFF; CDR3 DNA: TGTGCCAGCACCGGCAGTGAGACAACTAATGAAAAACTGTTTTTT
D gene: NA; J gene: TRBJ2-5; V gene: TRBV30; clone size: many; CDR3 protein: CAWSPGVRETQYF; CDR3 DNA: TGTGCCTGGAGCCCGGGGGTACGTGAGACCCAGTACTTC
D gene: TRBD2; J gene: TRBJ2-5; V gene: TRBV27; clone size: few; CDR3 protein: CASSPLASGRAKETQYF; CDR3 DNA: TGTGCCAGCAGTCCCCTTGCTAGCGGGAGGGCTAAAGAGACCCAGTACTTC
D gene: TRBD1; J gene: TRBJ2-2; V gene: TRBV14; clone size: many; CDR3 protein: CASSQFGQGATELFF; CDR3 DNA: TGTGCCAGCAGCCAATTTGGACAGGGGGCGACGGAGCTGTTTTTT
D gene: NA; J gene: TRBJ1-1; V gene: TRBV6-1; clone size: few; CDR3 protein: CASHEKLGAWDTEAFF; CDR3 DNA: TGTGCCAGCCACGAAAAGTTGGGCGCATGGGACACTGAAGCTTTCTTT
D gene: NA; J gene: TRBJ2-7; V gene: TRBV7-9; clone size: many; CDR3 protein: CASSLEEGGYEQYF; CDR3 DNA: TGTGCCAGCAGCTTGGAAGAGGGGGGGTACGAGCAGTACTTC
D gene: TRBD1; J gene: TRBJ2-7; V gene: TRBV7-8; clone size: many; CDR3 protein: CASSLKDRVIYEQYF; CDR3 DNA: TGTGCCAGCAGCTTAAAAGACAGGGTTATCTACGAGCAGTACTTC
D gene: TRBD1; J gene: TRBJ2-5; V gene: TRBV6-2/TRBV6-3; clone size: once; CDR3 protein: CASSLKTGNQETQYF; CDR3 DNA: TGTGCCAGCAGTTTGAAGACAGGGAACCAAGAGACCCAGTACTTC
D gene: NA; J gene: TRBJ1-5; V gene: TRBV9; clone size: NA; CDR3 protein: CASSVAGVSTDTQHF; CDR3 DNA: TGTGCCAGCAGCGTAGCGGGAGTAAGCACAGATACGCAGCATTTT
D gene: NA; J gene: TRBJ2-7; V gene: TRBV7-2; clone size: few; CDR3 protein: CASSLLGSSYEQYF; CDR3 DNA: TGTGCCAGCAGCTTACTCGGGAGCTCCTACGAGCAGTACTTC
D gene: NA; J gene: TRBJ2-2; V gene: TRBV7-9; clone size: many; CDR3 protein: CASSLFPGSGTGELFF; CDR3 DNA: TGTGCCAGCAGCTTATTCCCAGGGTCGGGGACCGGGGAGCTGTTTTTT
D gene: TRBD2; J gene: TRBJ2-5; V gene: TRBV9; clone size: many; CDR3 protein: CASNGVREGFGTQYF; CDR3 DNA: TGTGCCAGCAACGGGGTGCGGGAGGGCTTTGGGACCCAGTACTTC
D gene: NA; J gene: TRBJ2-7; V gene: TRBV28; clone size: many; CDR3 protein: CASSLVQRPYEQYF; CDR3 DNA: TGTGCCAGCAGTTTAGTGCAACGACCCTACGAGCAGTACTTC
D gene: NA; J gene: TRBJ2-7; V gene: TRBV19; clone size: few; CDR3 protein: CASSHQGIGGYEQYF; CDR3 DNA: TGTGCCAGTAGCCACCAGGGGATTGGAGGATACGAGCAGTACTTC
D gene: NA; J gene: TRBJ2-7; V gene: TRBV10-3; clone size: many; CDR3 protein: CAISESRAGEQYF; CDR3 DNA: TGTGCCATCAGTGAGTCGAGGGCTGGCGAGCAGTACTTC
D gene: NA; J gene: TRBJ2-7; V gene: TRBV6-6; clone size: many; CDR3 protein: CASSEAGLSYEQYF; CDR3 DNA: TGTGCCAGCAGCGAGGCCGGACTCTCCTACGAGCAGTACTTC
D gene: NA; J gene: TRBJ1-5; V gene: TRBV28; clone size: many; CDR3 protein: CASSTSDGNQPQHF; CDR3 DNA: NA
D gene: NA; J gene: TRBJ2-5; V gene: TRBV7-2; clone size: NA; CDR3 protein: CASRPPTGDGGAQYF; CDR3 DNA: TGTGCCAGCAGGCCCCCGACAGGGGACGGGGGGGCCCAGTACTTC
D gene: TRBD1; J gene: TRBJ2-3; V gene: TRBV12-3/TRBV12-4; clone size: NA; CDR3 protein: CASKMPGQGVDTQYF; CDR3 DNA: TGTGCCAGCAAAATGCCGGGACAGGGGGTAGATACGCAGTATTTT
D gene: NA; J gene: TRBJ1-5; V gene: TRBV18; clone size: many; CDR3 protein: CASSPREAAQPQHF; CDR3 DNA: TGTGCCAGCTCACCACGGGAAGCGGCACAGCCCCAGCATTTT
D gene: NA; J gene: TRBJ2-3; V gene: TRBV6-1; clone size: many; CDR3 protein: CASRMSPSVTDTQYF; CDR3 DNA: TGTGCCAGCAGGATGTCCCCGTCAGTCACAGATACGCAGTATTTT
D gene: TRBD1; J gene: TRBJ1-5; V gene: TRBV7-8; clone size: many; CDR3 protein: CASSLEGQSNQPQHF; CDR3 DNA: TGTGCCAGCAGCTTAGAGGGACAGAGCAATCAGCCCCAGCATTTT
D gene: NA; J gene: TRBJ2-7; V gene: TRBV27; clone size: many; CDR3 protein: CASRTMWGGRNYEQYF; CDR3 DNA: TGTGCCAGCAGGACGATGTGGGGGGGGCGCAACTACGAGCAGTACTTC